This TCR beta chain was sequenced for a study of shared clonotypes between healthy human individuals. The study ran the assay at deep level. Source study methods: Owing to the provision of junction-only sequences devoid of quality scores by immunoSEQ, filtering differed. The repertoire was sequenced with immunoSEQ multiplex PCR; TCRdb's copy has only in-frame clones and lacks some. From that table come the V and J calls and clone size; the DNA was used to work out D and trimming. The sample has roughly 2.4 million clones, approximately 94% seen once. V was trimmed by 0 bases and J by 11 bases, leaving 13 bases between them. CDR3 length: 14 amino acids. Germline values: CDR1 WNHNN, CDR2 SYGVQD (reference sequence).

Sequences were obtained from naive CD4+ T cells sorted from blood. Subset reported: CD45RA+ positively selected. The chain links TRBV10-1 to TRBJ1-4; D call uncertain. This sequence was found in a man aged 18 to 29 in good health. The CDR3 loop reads CASSESSGRPKLFF. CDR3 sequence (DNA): TGCGCCAGCAGTGAGTCGTCCGGGAGGCCTAAACTGTTTTTT.